Listed below are T cell receptor beta chains from one sample, sequenced in a study of cytomegalovirus exposure and HLA in healthy donors. Method: immunoSEQ multiplex PCR; TCRdb's copy keeps in-frame clones and lacks some. The sample contains more than 55,000 clones, 80% of which appear only once. Source material: PBMCs. These TCRs come from a woman aged 40 to 49 in good health and CMV-seronegative. The CDR3 runs from the conserved cysteine through the conserved F or W. Each record gives: J gene, V gene, clone size, D gene, CDR3 protein, CDR3 DNA. The D gene is left open where the match is weak. Not all rows give a size; the values are once, few, many and, for expanded clones, a class.

j_call: TRBJ1-1
v_call: TRBV11-2
clone_size: -
d_call: -
cdr3_aa: CASSLQGGSTEAFF
cdr3_nt: TGTGCCAGCAGCCTACAGGGAGGGAGCACTGAAGCTTTCTTT

j_call: TRBJ2-7
v_call: TRBV28
clone_size: -
d_call: TRBD1
cdr3_aa: CASSPGTGFYEQYF
cdr3_nt: TGTGCCAGCAGTCCCGGGACAGGGTTTTACGAGCAGTACTTC

j_call: TRBJ2-1
v_call: TRBV27
clone_size: -
d_call: TRBD2
cdr3_aa: CASSTGLAGLRGGNEQFF
cdr3_nt: TGTGCCAGCAGTACGGGACTAGCGGGATTAAGGGGTGGCAATGAGCAGTTCTTC

j_call: TRBJ2-3
v_call: TRBV9
clone_size: -
d_call: TRBD2
cdr3_aa: CASSVVSSGTGTQYF
cdr3_nt: TGTGCCAGCAGCGTAGTCAGTAGCGGGACGGGTACGCAGTATTTT

j_call: TRBJ2-7
v_call: TRBV15
clone_size: -
d_call: TRBD1
cdr3_aa: CATSRDGDRLYEQYF
cdr3_nt: TGTGCCACCAGCAGAGATGGGGACAGGCTCTACGAGCAGTACTTC

j_call: TRBJ2-1
v_call: TRBV7-3
clone_size: -
d_call: -
cdr3_aa: CASSLNPGGSYNEQFF
cdr3_nt: TGTGCCAGCAGCTTAAATCCCGGGGGCTCCTACAATGAGCAGTTCTTC

j_call: TRBJ1-1
v_call: TRBV4-2
clone_size: -
d_call: -
cdr3_aa: CASSPRTVMNTEAFF
cdr3_nt: TGTGCCAGCAGCCCCCGGACTGTTATGAACACTGAAGCTTTCTTT

j_call: TRBJ2-1
v_call: TRBV5-1
clone_size: -
d_call: TRBD2
cdr3_aa: CASSLGVLAGGENEQFF
cdr3_nt: TGCGCCAGCAGCTTGGGGGTCCTAGCGGGAGGGGAGAATGAGCAGTTCTTC

j_call: TRBJ2-7
v_call: TRBV27
clone_size: -
d_call: -
cdr3_aa: CASSLLGGDRYEQYF
cdr3_nt: TGTGCCAGCAGTTTATTAGGCGGGGACCGCTACGAGCAGTACTTC

j_call: TRBJ1-2
v_call: TRBV4-2
clone_size: -
d_call: -
cdr3_aa: CASSQEGAGGVYGYTF
cdr3_nt: TGTGCCAGCAGCCAAGAGGGGGCGGGTGGAGTATATGGCTACACCTTC

j_call: TRBJ1-2
v_call: TRBV5-4
clone_size: once
d_call: TRBD1
cdr3_aa: CASRGTGRNGYTF
cdr3_nt: TGTGCCAGCAGGGGGACAGGGCGGAATGGCTACACCTTC

j_call: TRBJ2-7
v_call: TRBV7-3
clone_size: -
d_call: -
cdr3_aa: CASSLGGGAGGPYEQYF
cdr3_nt: TGTGCCAGCAGCTTAGGAGGGGGGGCAGGGGGCCCCTACGAGCAGTACTTC

j_call: TRBJ2-3
v_call: TRBV10-3
clone_size: -
d_call: TRBD1
cdr3_aa: CAIQGQGPTDTQYF
cdr3_nt: TGTGCCATCCAAGGACAGGGCCCCACAGATACGCAGTATTTT

j_call: TRBJ2-7
v_call: TRBV5-5
clone_size: -
d_call: TRBD1
cdr3_aa: CASSKGGVEQYF
cdr3_nt: TGTGCCAGCAGCAAAGGGGGCGTCGAGCAGTACTTC

j_call: TRBJ2-1
v_call: TRBV7-2
clone_size: -
d_call: TRBD2
cdr3_aa: CASSFGGGPYNEQFF
cdr3_nt: TGTGCCAGCAGCTTCGGGGGGGGACCCTACAATGAGCAGTTCTTC

j_call: TRBJ2-7
v_call: TRBV11-2
clone_size: -
d_call: TRBD2
cdr3_aa: CASSSSSGAYEQYF
cdr3_nt: TGTGCCAGCAGCTCATCTAGCGGGGCCTACGAGCAGTACTTC

j_call: TRBJ2-7
v_call: TRBV4-1
clone_size: -
d_call: TRBD2
cdr3_aa: CASSPGLADAYEQYF
cdr3_nt: TGCGCCAGCAGCCCAGGACTAGCGGACGCCTACGAGCAGTACTTC

j_call: TRBJ2-5
v_call: TRBV18
clone_size: -
d_call: TRBD1
cdr3_aa: CASSPTTGEETQYF
cdr3_nt: TGTGCCAGCTCACCAACGACAGGGGAAGAGACCCAGTACTTC

j_call: TRBJ1-1
v_call: TRBV28
clone_size: -
d_call: -
cdr3_aa: CASSLSVNTEAFF
cdr3_nt: TGTGCCAGCAGTTTATCAGTGAACACTGAAGCTTTCTTT

j_call: TRBJ1-4
v_call: TRBV9
clone_size: -
d_call: TRBD1
cdr3_aa: CASSAGGGRDEKLFF
cdr3_nt: TGTGCCAGCAGCGCCGGAGGGGGCAGGGATGAAAAACTGTTTTTT

j_call: TRBJ1-4
v_call: TRBV7-9
clone_size: -
d_call: -
cdr3_aa: CSSSPRGASTNEKLFF
cdr3_nt: TGTTCCAGCAGCCCTCGGGGGGCATCAACTAATGAAAAACTGTTTTTT

j_call: TRBJ2-3
v_call: TRBV2
clone_size: -
d_call: TRBD2
cdr3_aa: CASSRLAGSTDTQYF
cdr3_nt: TGTGCCAGCAGTAGACTAGCGGGAAGCACAGATACGCAGTATTTT

j_call: TRBJ2-1
v_call: TRBV5-5
clone_size: few
d_call: TRBD2
cdr3_aa: CASSLALAGVSDEQFF
cdr3_nt: TGTGCCAGCAGCTTGGCCCTAGCGGGAGTTTCTGATGAGCAGTTCTTC

j_call: TRBJ1-1
v_call: TRBV5-6
clone_size: -
d_call: -
cdr3_aa: CASSITLNTEAFF
cdr3_nt: TGTGCCAGCAGCATTACACTGAACACTGAAGCTTTCTTT

j_call: TRBJ2-1
v_call: TRBV12-2
clone_size: -
d_call: -
cdr3_aa: CASRPGEGHEQFF
cdr3_nt: TGTGCAAGTCGCCCGGGGGAAGGCCATGAGCAGTTCTTC

j_call: TRBJ2-3
v_call: TRBV10-3
clone_size: -
d_call: TRBD1
cdr3_aa: CAISDPNRRGQGADTQYF
cdr3_nt: TGTGCCATCAGTGACCCCAACCGGCGGGGACAGGGGGCAGATACGCAGTATTTT

j_call: TRBJ2-7
v_call: TRBV5-1
clone_size: few
d_call: TRBD1
cdr3_aa: CASSFRDRGLSEQYF
cdr3_nt: TGCGCCAGCAGCTTTAGGGACAGGGGCTTAAGTGAGCAGTACTTC

j_call: TRBJ2-7
v_call: TRBV6-1
clone_size: few
d_call: TRBD1
cdr3_aa: CASNPGQGDEQYF
cdr3_nt: TGTGCCAGCAACCCAGGACAGGGGGACGAGCAGTACTTC

j_call: TRBJ2-1
v_call: TRBV4-1
clone_size: -
d_call: TRBD2
cdr3_aa: CASSQDRGTSGRWPPDYNEQFF
cdr3_nt: TGCGCCAGCAGCCAAGATCGAGGGACTAGCGGGAGGTGGCCCCCCGACTACAATGAGCAGTTCTTC

j_call: TRBJ1-4
v_call: TRBV19
clone_size: -
d_call: -
cdr3_aa: CASSAPPAATNEKLFF
cdr3_nt: TGTGCCAGTAGTGCACCCCCCGCAGCAACTAATGAAAAACTGTTTTTT

j_call: TRBJ2-7
v_call: TRBV5-1
clone_size: -
d_call: TRBD2
cdr3_aa: CASSSAGGLTYEQYF
cdr3_nt: TGCGCCAGCAGCTCCGCGGGAGGGCTTACCTACGAGCAGTACTTC

j_call: TRBJ2-7
v_call: TRBV5-6
clone_size: -
d_call: -
cdr3_aa: CASSWGGSRGAEQYF
cdr3_nt: TGTGCCAGCAGCTGGGGGGGGTCCAGGGGTGCCGAGCAGTACTTC

j_call: TRBJ1-5
v_call: TRBV28
clone_size: once
d_call: TRBD1
cdr3_aa: CASIGQGGQPQHF
cdr3_nt: TGTGCCAGCATCGGACAGGGCGGTCAGCCCCAGCATTTT

j_call: TRBJ1-1
v_call: TRBV4-3
clone_size: few
d_call: -
cdr3_aa: CASSQEFTGNTEAFF
cdr3_nt: TGCGCCAGCAGCCAAGAGTTTACAGGGAACACTGAAGCTTTCTTT

j_call: TRBJ2-7
v_call: TRBV28
clone_size: -
d_call: TRBD2
cdr3_aa: CASSRPSGRDEQYF
cdr3_nt: TGTGCCAGCAGCCGCCCGTCGGGGAGGGACGAGCAGTACTTC

j_call: TRBJ2-3
v_call: TRBV5-4
clone_size: -
d_call: TRBD2
cdr3_aa: CASSSGTSGRDTQYF
cdr3_nt: TGTGCCAGCAGCTCCGGGACTAGCGGGAGAGATACGCAGTATTTT

j_call: TRBJ1-1
v_call: TRBV27
clone_size: -
d_call: -
cdr3_aa: CASSFGLGGGTEAFF
cdr3_nt: TGTGCCAGCAGTTTCGGATTAGGGGGTGGGACTGAAGCTTTCTTT

j_call: TRBJ2-7
v_call: TRBV6-5
clone_size: -
d_call: -
cdr3_aa: CASSYRTAKPYEQYF
cdr3_nt: TGTGCCAGCAGTTACCGGACAGCTAAACCCTACGAGCAGTACTTC

j_call: TRBJ1-1
v_call: TRBV10-3
clone_size: -
d_call: -
cdr3_aa: CAISESSRDTEAFF
cdr3_nt: TGTGCCATCAGTGAGTCTTCCCGGGACACTGAAGCTTTCTTT

j_call: TRBJ1-1
v_call: TRBV7-6
clone_size: -
d_call: TRBD1
cdr3_aa: CASSSRRDRVTEAFF
cdr3_nt: TGTGCCAGCAGCTCCCGCCGGGACAGGGTAACTGAAGCTTTCTTT

j_call: TRBJ1-5
v_call: TRBV19
clone_size: few
d_call: -
cdr3_aa: CASSSTTGSGNQPQHF
cdr3_nt: TGTGCCAGTAGTTCAACGACAGGAAGCGGCAATCAGCCCCAGCATTTT

j_call: TRBJ2-7
v_call: TRBV28
clone_size: few
d_call: -
cdr3_aa: CASSLTGDYEQYF
cdr3_nt: TGTGCCAGCAGTTTAACAGGTGACTACGAGCAGTACTTC